This T cell receptor (beta chain) was sequenced during a study of blood T cells in healthy people across ages. A second roughly 6 to 11 cycle PCR used barcoded and J-beta primers. TCRdb ran MiXCR on the 5' RACE reads and lists one entry per CDR3 protein. The profile covers hundreds of thousands of distinct CDR3 sequences, with roughly 21% appearing a single time and roughly 3.6% taken by the ten largest. The CDR3 is 13 residues long. In germline, CDR1 is SQVTM, CDR2 ANQGSEA. With each sample, at least 5 micrograms of total RNA were extracted. This clonotype was seen more than once but under ten times.

Sample: blood. The source is a man between 70 and 80 years old in good health. The chain recombines TRBV29-1 with TRBJ2-5; perhaps TRBD2 as D (5 bases). The DNA end lines up better with TRBJ2-1; the J call may be wrong. CDR3 in amino acids: CSVGGNQADEQFF. CDR3 nucleotide sequence: TGCAGCGTTGGAGGGAACCAGGCGGATGAGCAGTTCTTC.